This T cell receptor beta chain emerged from a study of beta chain features in type 1 diabetes. Expressed TCRB transcripts were sequenced, since all the RNA that had been isolated was reverse transcribed. Method: immunoSEQ multiplex PCR; TCRdb's copy keeps in-frame clones and lacks some. Of some 44,000 clones in the sample, about 51% were seen once. Study-level points and caveats: Shortening that was moderate but significant affected the TCRB CDR3s of Type 1 diabetes patients in all four CD4+ subsets.

Notes on this clone: The antigen remains unidentified.

A single heparinised blood sample, averaging approximately 0.12 L, was obtained per donor. V lost 0 bases to trimming and J lost 7 bases, with 10 bases between them. CDR3 length: 14 residues. Germline V CDR1 and CDR2: SGDLS, YYNGEE. The V gene is TRBV9, the J gene TRBJ1-4, with a tentative D call TRBD1 (5 bases). The sample comprised Tregs from blood. The source is a young woman in good health. The CDR3 region has the DNA TGTGCCAGCAGCGTAGGCGGGGGGGGTGAAAAACTGTTTTTT. Residues: CASSVGGGGEKLFF.